The 18 T cell receptor beta chains below come from one sample, sequenced in a study of T cell repertoires in aging, cancer and after chemotherapy. A mixed TRB-A/B primer pool amplified rearranged TRB by multiplex touch-down PCR. One entry per CDR3 protein, called by TCRdb with MiXCR from the multiplex PCR reads. The top ten clones hold about 16% of a sample with approximately 4,200 distinct CDR3 sequences, about 20% of them seen once. Peripheral blood genomic DNA, not sorted cells or RNA, was the template. Sequencing was carried out using blood. These receptors came from a human donor with a blood cancer.

Within the sample, this clonotype is medium-sized. This chain uses TRBV20-1 with TRBJ1-6, with a possible D match to TRBD1 (6 bases). V lost 0 bases and J 7 bases, leaving 16 bases between the germline ends. Looked up from germline, CDR1 is DFQATT and CDR2 is SNEGSKA (reference sequence). The CDR3 is made up of 16 amino acids. The chain's CDR3 is CSARDKEGGLNSPLHF. Here the CDR3 DNA reads TGCAGTGCTAGAGATAAGGAGGGGGGGTTGAATTCACCCCTCCACTTT.

This clonotype counts as medium-sized. The rearrangement uses TRBV19 and TRBJ2-2; the D gene is possibly TRBD2 (6 bases). Germline CDR1 reads LNHDA; CDR2 reads SQIVND (reference sequence). Trimming pared 3 bases from V and 3 bases from J, leaving 11 bases between. The CDR3 length is 15 residues. CDR3 region: CASSIMAGYTGELFF. Here the CDR3 DNA reads TGTGCCAGTAGTATTATGGCGGGATACACCGGGGAGCTGTTTTTT.

This clonotype was seen a few times. CDR3 coding DNA: TGTGCCAGCAGCCTCCGGGCTACGAACCGGCCCCAGCATTTT. Encoded protein: CASSLRATNRPQHF. The chain joins TRBV7-2 to TRBJ1-5; D is ambiguous. The CDR3 loop spans 14 amino acids. The V end was cut by 5 bases, the J end by 9 bases, with 17 bases between. CDR1 and CDR2 (germline): SGHTA, FQGNSA. Drawing the rest from reference TRBV7-2 and TRBJ1-5, the complete variable domain is GAGVSQSPSNKVTEKGKDVELRCDPISGHTALYWYRQSLGQGLEFLIYFQGNSAPDKSGLPSDRFSAERTGGSVSTLTIQRTQQEDSAVYLCASSLRATNRPQHFGDGTRLSIL.

By share, this clonotype ranks as medium-sized. The CDR3 nucleotides are TGCAGTGCTAGCCCTCGACGGACAGCAGGTCCCCTCCCCTACACCTTC. Translating gives CSASPRRTAGPLPYTF. This chain uses TRBV20-1 with TRBJ1-2; a possible D gene is TRBD1 (6 bases). CDR3 length equals 16 residues. The V and J ends lost 3 bases and 10 bases respectively, with 27 bases between them. Germline V gene data show CDR1 as DFQATT and CDR2 as SNEGSKA (reference sequence).

This clonotype is medium-sized within its sample. The J gene is TRBJ1-4, the V gene TRBV30; D is ambiguous. V dropped 1 base and J dropped 5 bases, with 8 bases sitting between them. The germline V gene has CDR1 GTSNPN and CDR2 SVGIG (reference sequence). This CDR3 is 13 amino acids long. The CDR3 spells CAWSDLGNEKLFF. In DNA form, the CDR3 reads TGTGCCTGGAGTGACTTGGGGAATGAAAAACTGTTTTTT.

There are a few counts of this clonotype. V usage is TRBV5-4 and J usage is TRBJ1-2, with 9 bases matching TRBD1. CDR3 length equals 15 residues. V lost 0 bases, J lost 8 bases, and 8 bases stayed unmatched. Germline V CDR1 and CDR2: SGHNT, YYREEE (reference sequence). The CDR3: CASSLAGQGGRGYTF. CDR3 sequence (DNA): TGTGCCAGCAGCTTGGCGGGACAGGGCGGACGCGGCTACACCTTC.

The V gene is TRBV5-8, the J gene TRBJ2-1; D unclear. The CDR3 totals 12 residues. Germline V gene lookup returns CDR1 SGHTS and CDR2 YDEGEE. Trimming shortened V by 4 bases and J by 4 bases, and 6 bases separated the two germline ends. The CDR3 sequence is CASSRQYNEQFF. CDR3 sequence (DNA): TGTGCCAGCAGCCGTCAGTACAATGAGCAGTTCTTC.

This clonotype was detected only a few times. The rearrangement uses TRBV20-1 and TRBJ2-3; TRBD2 matches 9 bases. With 3 bases clipped from V and 5 bases from J, the junction kept 18 bases outside the gene matches. The germline CDR1 and CDR2 sequences are DFQATT and SNEGSKA (reference sequence). The CDR3 has 18 residues. The CDR3 is CSARGGKAGGGDIDTQYF. In DNA, the CDR3 is TGCAGTGCTAGGGGGGGAAAGGCTGGCGGGGGGGATATAGATACGCAGTATTTT.

This clonotype rates as medium-sized. J is TRBJ2-1 and V is TRBV12-3 or TRBV12-4; TRBD2 matches 8 bases. V lost 6 bases, J lost 4 bases, and 5 bases stayed unmatched. This CDR3 contains 14 residues. The CDR3 region has the DNA TGTGCCAGCAGACCGGGACTAGATTACAATGAGCAGTTCTTC. Amino acids: CASRPGLDYNEQFF.

In this sample, this clonotype is medium-sized. J is TRBJ2-5 and V is TRBV18, with 8 bases fitting TRBD2. CDR1 is KGHSH and CDR2 is LQKENI in the germline V gene. CDR3 length equals 15 residues. V gave up 3 bases and J gave up 1 base; unmatched junction bases: 4. The CDR3 spells CASSPAAGGQETQYF. DNA for the CDR3: TGTGCCAGCTCACCGGCGGCGGGGGGCCAAGAGACCCAGTACTTC.

This clonotype was seen only a few times. This chain links TRBV9 with TRBJ2-1, with 15 nucleotides matching TRBD2. The CDR3 runs 17 residues. Germline CDR1 and CDR2: SGDLS and YYNGEE. The ends lost 4 bases at V and 2 bases at J; junction bases unmatched: 4. CDR3: CASSSGLAGGPYNEQFF. The DNA of the CDR3 is TGTGCCAGCAGCTCAGGACTAGCGGGGGGGCCCTACAATGAGCAGTTCTTC.

Of note for this clonotype: Because the CDR3 is missing its conserved closing phenylalanine or tryptophan, this is likely a read error. The chain joins TRBV19 to TRBJ1-2; D is perhaps TRBD1 (5 bases). With 7 bases removed from V and 6 bases from J, the gap between germline ends came to 21 bases. The CDR3 consists of 15 residues. Germline lookup yields CDR1 LNHDA and CDR2 SQIVND (reference sequence). The CDR3 sequence is CASTTQGPGLHGYTS. In nucleotides, the CDR3 is TGTGCCAGTACCACCCAGGGCCCTGGCCTTCATGGCTACACCTCC.

In its sample, this clonotype ranks as large. V usage is TRBV29-1 and J usage is TRBJ2-1, with 9 positions matching TRBD1. This CDR3 contains 15 residues. Germline loops: CDR1 SQVTM, CDR2 ANQGSEA. Germline trimming cut 4 bases from V and 3 bases from J; bases unmatched to any gene: 7. The CDR3 DNA is TGCAGCGTTGCCATCCGGGACAGGGTCTACAATGAGCAGTTCTTC. This gives the protein CSVAIRDRVYNEQFF.

The chain carries TRBV11-2 and TRBJ1-6; D is ambiguous. Trimming stripped 4 bases from V and 6 bases from J, with 25 bases between. CDR3 length: 19 amino acids. Germline CDR1 and CDR2: SGHAT and FQNNGV. CDR3 protein: CASSSRHLRRTATNSPLHF. In nucleotides, the CDR3 is TGTGCCAGCAGCTCTCGGCACCTACGGAGAACAGCGACTAATTCACCCCTCCACTTT.

By share, this clonotype ranks as medium-sized. The genes are TRBV6-5 and TRBJ1-1; the D gene is possibly TRBD1 (6 bases). Germline V gene lookup returns CDR1 MNHEY and CDR2 SVGAGI. V lost 2 bases and J lost 6, with 10 bases in between. The CDR3 runs 13 residues. CDR3 coding DNA: TGTGCCAGCAGTTACGACACAGGGTCTGAAGCTTTCTTT. As protein: CASSYDTGSEAFF.

The count of this clonotype is one. A much larger clone differs by one base, so this may be a read error. The V call is TRBV5-1, the J call TRBJ2-2, with D possibly matching TRBD2 (6 bases). V was cut by 4 bases and J by 3 bases, with 16 bases left in between. Per the germline V gene, CDR1 is SGHRS and CDR2 is YFSETQ. This CDR3 has 16 residues. The CDR3 DNA is TGCGCCAGCAGCCCCGACTATTCGGGAGACACCGGGGAGCTGTTTTTT. Its protein is CASSPDYSGDTGELFF.

In its sample, this clonotype ranks as medium-sized. The genes are TRBV30 and TRBJ2-7; a weak D match, TRBD1 (6 bases). The CDR3 is 13 amino acids. Germline CDR1 is GTSNPN and CDR2 is SVGIG (reference sequence). V gave up 7 bases and J gave up 2 bases, with 15 bases separating them. CDR3 in amino acids: CALGQSATYEQYF. In DNA, the CDR3 is TGTGCCTTAGGACAGTCGGCCACCTACGAGCAGTACTTC.

The chain recombines TRBV20-1 with TRBJ2-1; perhaps D is TRBD1 or TRBD2 (5 bases each). Germline V CDR1 and CDR2: DFQATT, SNEGSKA (reference sequence). The V end lost 1 base, the J end lost 5 bases, and 12 bases lay between the germline ends. The CDR3 consists of 14 residues. The CDR3 loop reads CSARVGRGNNEQFF. CDR3 coding DNA: TGCAGTGCTAGAGTGGGTCGGGGCAACAATGAGCAGTTCTTC.